This entry lists 26 T cell receptor beta chains sequenced from one sample in a study of T cell responses to AZD1222 COVID-19 vaccine. Some clones are missing from TCRdb's copy, which holds only in-frame ones; the method was immunoSEQ multiplex PCR. Of nearly 110,000 clones in the sample, less than 95% were seen once. The sequenced sample was peripheral blood, obtained 28 days after the second AZD1222 dose. The receptors originated from an adult who received the AZD1222 COVID-19 vaccine.

The chain couples TRBV4-3 to TRBJ2-7, with 11 nucleotides matching TRBD1. V lost 1 base and J lost 7; bases outside the gene matches: 9. The CDR3 has 16 residues. Looked up from germline, CDR1 is LGHNA and CDR2 is YSLEER. CDR3 protein: CASSQAWRTGGFEQYF. The CDR3 DNA sequence: TGCGCCAGCAGCCAAGCCTGGAGGACAGGGGGCTTTGAGCAGTACTTC.

This chain connects TRBV6-2 or TRBV6-3 to TRBJ1-1; D is undetermined. In germline, CDR1 is MNHEY, CDR2 SVGEGT. The CDR3 totals 13 residues. Trimming removed 2 bases from V and 7 bases from J, with 11 bases in between. CDR3 coding DNA: TGTGCCAGCAGTTACGCCAGAAACCTTGAAGCTTTCTTT. Its protein is CASSYARNLEAFF.

The count of this clone is one. The chain couples TRBV4-1 to TRBJ2-7, with 9 bases fitting TRBD1. V was pared by 1 base and J by 2 bases, with 9 bases of the junction left unmatched. The CDR3 is made up of 17 amino acids. Germline CDR1 MGHRA, CDR2 YSYEKL. The CDR3 reads CASSQGPMTGGPYEQYF. The CDR3 bases are TGCGCCAGCAGCCAAGGGCCGATGACAGGGGGTCCCTACGAGCAGTACTTC.

In its sample, this clone was seen once. This chain uses TRBV19 with TRBJ1-6; D is unclear. The CDR3 is 13 amino acids. The germline V gene has CDR1 LNHDA and CDR2 SQIVND (reference sequence). Trimming left V 0 bases short and J 10 bases short, with 7 bases between. The CDR3 DNA reads TGTGCCAGTAGTATAGATCAAGTGTCACCCCTCCACTTT. Protein: CASSIDQVSPLHF.

The chain couples TRBV30 to TRBJ1-1; D remains unclear. Germline CDR1 and CDR2: GTSNPN and SVGIG (reference sequence). Trimming stripped 0 bases from V and 4 bases from J, with 15 bases between. This CDR3 contains 15 residues. CDR3 nucleotides: TGTGCCTGGAGTGTACGTAGGCCGTGGGGCACTGAAGCTTTCTTT. It translates to CAWSVRRPWGTEAFF.

The genes are TRBV19 and TRBJ2-7, with D maybe TRBD1 (5 bases). CDR3 length: 14 amino acids. Germline-derived CDR1 and CDR2 are LNHDA and SQIVND (reference sequence). With 5 bases removed from V and 2 bases from J, the gap between germline ends came to 13 bases. CDR3 in DNA: TGTGCCAGTAGTCAAAACCCACAGGCCTACGAGCAGTACTTC. It yields the protein CASSQNPQAYEQYF.

V gene TRBV9 combines with J gene TRBJ2-2; D could derive from TRBD1 or TRBD2 (5 bases each). CDR1 is SGDLS, CDR2 YYNGEE, per germline. CDR3 size: 15 residues. V lost 4 bases and J lost 1, with 11 bases in between. The CDR3 DNA reads as TGTGCCAGCAGCACCCGGGACGAGAACACCGGGGAGCTGTTTTTT. Translated: CASSTRDENTGELFF. Using reference TRBV9 and TRBJ2-2 for the parts outside the CDR3, the full variable domain is DSGVTQTPKHLITATGQRVTLRCSPRSGDLSVYWYQQSLDQGLQFLIQYYNGEERAKGNILERFSAQQFPDLHSELNLSSLELGDSALYFCASSTRDENTGELFFGEGSRLTVL.

The chain employs TRBV15 and TRBJ1-5, with D perhaps TRBD1 (5 bases). The germline CDR1 and CDR2 sequences are LNHNV and YYDKDF (reference sequence). The V gene lost 0 bases and the J gene lost 6 bases, with 9 bases spanning the gap. There are 14 residues in the CDR3. This CDR3 is CATSREGEVQPQHF. The CDR3 DNA is TGTGCCACCAGCAGAGAAGGGGAGGTTCAGCCCCAGCATTTT.

This clone was counted a single time. This chain connects TRBV7-2 to TRBJ1-1; D unresolved. Germline V gene lookup returns CDR1 SGHTA and CDR2 FQGNSA. Trimming removed 5 bases at V and 4 bases at J, with 5 bases between. The CDR3 covers 11 residues. DNA of the CDR3: TGTGCCAGCAGCGCCCGCACTGAAGCTTTCTTT. Translating it yields CASSARTEAFF. Looking up the rest from reference TRBV7-2 and TRBJ1-1 gives the full variable domain: GAGVSQSPSNKVTEKGKDVELRCDPISGHTALYWYRQSLGQGLEFLIYFQGNSAPDKSGLPSDRFSAERTGGSVSTLTIQRTQQEDSAVYLCASSARTEAFFGQGTRLTVV.

The CDR3 bases are TGTGCCAGTAGACCCCGAGTGGACTATAGCAATCAGCCCCAGCATTTT. It translates to CASRPRVDYSNQPQHF. The V gene is TRBV19, the J gene TRBJ1-5, with D hard to call. The CDR3 spans 16 residues. CDR1 is LNHDA and CDR2 is SQIVND in the germline V gene (reference sequence). Trimming removed 6 bases from V and 0 bases from J, with 15 bases in between.

This rearrangement joins TRBV19 to TRBJ2-7; 10 nucleotides agree with TRBD1. Trimming took 8 bases from V and 5 from J; bases not matched to a gene: 12. The CDR3 contains 15 residues. The germline V gene has CDR1 LNHDA and CDR2 SQIVND (reference sequence). The CDR3 loop is CASAGWGTGADEQYF. The CDR3 DNA reads TGTGCCAGTGCGGGGTGGGGGACAGGGGCTGACGAGCAGTACTTC.

DNA of the CDR3: TGTGCCAGCAGTTACGAGGGGGTCTATGGCTACACCTTC. Amino acids: CASSYEGVYGYTF. This chain links TRBV6-5 with TRBJ1-2, with a weak D call TRBD1 (6 bases). V lost 2 bases and J lost 4, with 8 bases in between. The length of the CDR3 is 13 residues. The V gene's germline CDR1 is MNHEY and CDR2 SVGAGI.

The V and J genes are TRBV5-4 and TRBJ1-2; D call uncertain. With 2 bases removed from V and 8 bases from J, the gap between germline ends came to 13 bases. This CDR3 region has 13 residues. CDR1 is SGHNT and CDR2 is YYREEE in the germline V gene (reference sequence). This CDR3 is CASSFPGQIGYTF. The CDR3 region has the DNA TGTGCCAGCAGCTTCCCCGGGCAAATCGGCTACACCTTC.

V gene TRBV5-1 combines with J gene TRBJ1-1; 7 bases are shared with TRBD1. Germline V CDR1 and CDR2: SGHRS, YFSETQ. V dropped 6 bases and J dropped 5; count of bases not matched to a gene: 10. The CDR3 totals 14 residues. The CDR3 nucleotides read TGCGCCAGCACCCACGAACAGGGGAATACTGAAGCTTTCTTT. Amino acid sequence: CASTHEQGNTEAFF.

This clone has a count of ten or more. The V gene is TRBV18, the J gene TRBJ1-3; 9 nucleotides align to TRBD1. CDR3 size: 16 residues. V trimming: 2 bases; J trimming: 7 bases; junction bases outside the gene matches: 9. The germline CDR1 and CDR2 sequences are KGHSH and LQKENI. CDR3 DNA sequence: TGTGCCAGCTCACCATCATCCGGGACAGGGAAGAACACCATATATTTT. Encoded protein: CASSPSSGTGKNTIYF. Looking up the rest from reference TRBV18 and TRBJ1-3 gives the full variable domain: NAGVMQNPRHLVRRRGQEARLRCSPMKGHSHVYWYRQLPEEGLKFMVYLQKENIIDESGMPKERFSAEFPKEGPSILRIQQVVRGDSAAYFCASSPSSGTGKNTIYFGEGSWLTVV.

The genes are TRBV19 and TRBJ1-5; perhaps TRBD1 as D (5 bases). CDR3 length: 14 amino acids. Per germline, CDR1 LNHDA and CDR2 SQIVND (reference sequence). Deletions cut 10 bases from V and 0 bases from J, with 13 bases between. The CDR3 DNA sequence: TGTGCCACCAAGACAGACTATAGCAATCAGCCCCAGCATTTT. This encodes CATKTDYSNQPQHF.

This chain joins TRBV25-1 and TRBJ2-2; 9 bases agree with TRBD1. Germline values: CDR1 MGHDK, CDR2 SYGVNS. The CDR3 sequence is 16 residues long. After removal of 8 bases from V and 4 bases from J, the junction contained 11 bases not matched to a gene. The CDR3 sequence is CASPPGGTGSTGELFF. The CDR3 nucleotides read TGTGCCAGCCCTCCAGGCGGGACAGGGAGCACCGGGGAGCTGTTTTTT. Supplemented by reference TRBV25-1 and TRBJ2-2, the full variable domain reads EADIYQTPRYLVIGTGKKITLECSQTMGHDKMYWYQQDPGMELHLIHYSYGVNSTEKGDLSSESTVSRIRTEHFPLTLESARPSHTSQYLCASPPGGTGSTGELFFGEGSRLTVL.

The chain carries TRBV11-2 and TRBJ2-7; D is uncertain. The CDR3 loop spans 12 amino acids. V was shortened by 5 bases and J by 3 bases, with 8 bases between the two germline ends. Germline assignment: CDR1 SGHAT and CDR2 FQNNGV. The CDR3: CASSPGHYEQYF. As DNA, the CDR3 is TGTGCCAGCAGCCCCGGGCACTACGAGCAGTACTTC.

The chain joins TRBV29-1 to TRBJ2-7, with a possible D match to TRBD1 (5 bases). In germline, CDR1 is SQVTM, CDR2 ANQGSEA. The CDR3 loop spans 12 amino acids. V was cut by 8 bases and J by 0 bases, with 11 bases left in between. The CDR3 is CSTYDSSYEQYF. The CDR3 region has the DNA TGCAGCACGTACGACAGCTCCTACGAGCAGTACTTC.

The chain is built from TRBV6-2 or TRBV6-3 and TRBJ1-5; D uncertain. Trimming pared 2 bases from V and 2 bases from J, leaving 7 bases between. Per the germline V gene, CDR1 is MNHEY and CDR2 is SVGEGT. The CDR3 contains 14 residues. The CDR3 spells CASSYPTGNQPQHF. CDR3 DNA: TGTGCCAGCAGTTACCCTACAGGCAATCAGCCCCAGCATTTT.

J is TRBJ2-7 and V is TRBV9; TRBD1 is a possible D gene (6 bases). CDR1 SGDLS and CDR2 YYNGEE come from the germline V gene. The CDR3 runs 12 residues. V lost 4 bases and J lost 2, with 7 bases in between. The CDR3 spells CASSRGTYEQYF. The CDR3 DNA follows: TGTGCCAGCAGCAGGGGGACCTACGAGCAGTACTTC.

The V call is TRBV18, the J call TRBJ2-1; 8 bases are shared with TRBD1. This CDR3 comprises 16 residues. J lost 4 bases, V lost 6 bases, and 11 bases had no gene match. Germline V lookup: CDR1 KGHSH, CDR2 LQKENI. The DNA of the CDR3 is TGTGCCAGCTCGCGCCCCACAGGGGGTTTATACAATGAGCAGTTCTTC. Amino acids: CASSRPTGGLYNEQFF.

This clone showed up just once. DNA for the CDR3: TGTGCCAGCTCACCACCGGGGACAGTACCGCCCGAGCAGTACTTC. Its protein is CASSPPGTVPPEQYF. The J gene is TRBJ2-7, the V gene TRBV18; the match to TRBD1 covers 7 bases. This CDR3 contains 15 residues. V lost 0 bases, J lost 6 bases, and 8 bases stayed unmatched. CDR1 and CDR2 (germline): KGHSH, LQKENI.

The DNA of the CDR3 is TGTGCCAGCAGCTTTATGAAACTAGTGTCTTACGAGCAGTACTTC. It specifies CASSFMKLVSYEQYF. This chain joins TRBV7-8 and TRBJ2-7; D may be TRBD2 (5 bases). The CDR3 runs 15 residues. CDR1 is SGHVS and CDR2 is FQNEAQ in the germline V gene. Between the trimmed V and J ends, which lost 3 bases and 4 bases, there was a span of 16 bases.

Only a few counts were recorded for this clone. The chain carries TRBV6-5 and TRBJ1-6; D may be TRBD1 (5 bases). Germline assignment: CDR1 MNHEY and CDR2 SVGAGI. The CDR3 has 14 amino acids. Trimming pared 10 bases from V and 10 bases from J, leaving 20 bases between. In nucleotides, the CDR3 is TGTGCCACCCACCGGGACGCCCTACGATCACCCCTCCACTTT. Translated: CATHRDALRSPLHF.

The rearrangement joins TRBV5-1 to TRBJ2-1; the match to TRBD1 covers 8 bases. Germline CDR1 is SGHRS and CDR2 is YFSETQ. This CDR3 is built from 15 residues. Trimming took 6 bases from V and 6 from J; bases not matched to a gene: 11. The CDR3 DNA follows: TGCGCCAGCACCGCCCCGGACAGGGAGTTCAATGAGCAGTTCTTC. This translates into CASTAPDREFNEQFF.